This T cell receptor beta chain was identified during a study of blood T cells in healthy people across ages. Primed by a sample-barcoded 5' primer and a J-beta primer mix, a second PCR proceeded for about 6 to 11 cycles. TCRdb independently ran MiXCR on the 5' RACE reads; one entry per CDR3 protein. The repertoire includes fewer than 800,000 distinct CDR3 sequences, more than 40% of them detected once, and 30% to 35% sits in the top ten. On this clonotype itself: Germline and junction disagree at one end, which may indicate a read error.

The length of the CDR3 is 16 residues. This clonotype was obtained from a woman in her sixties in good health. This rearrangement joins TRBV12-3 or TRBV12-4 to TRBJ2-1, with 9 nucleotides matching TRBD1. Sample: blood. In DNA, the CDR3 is TGTGCCAGCAGTAACCCGGGACAGGGCCCCTACAGTGAGCAGTTCTTC. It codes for CASSNPGQGPYSEQFF.